This T cell receptor beta chain was profiled in a study of spatial heterogeneity in lung cancer. As for the study in general: A strong correlation was found between TCR transcript counts in tumor regions and a T cell module score derived from matched bulk RNA-seq. Findings of the study overall: Within tumors, counts of expanded alpha and beta TCRs tracked tumor mutation counts. About 7.7% of tumor T cells for alpha chains and approximately 13% for beta chains were estimated to be covered.

Time point defined: sample taken at primary tumor resection. Material for sequencing was whole RNA from tumor, nontumor lung or frozen PBMC, left unsorted. TCR cDNA molecules each had a unique molecular identifier. TCRdb re-derived calls from the 5' RACE reads in MiXCR, one entry per CDR3 protein. This sample has some 22,000 distinct CDR3 sequences, with 2.8% found just once. The germline gives CDR1 LGHNA, CDR2 YNFKEQ. Trimming took 0 bases from V and 5 from J, leaving 11 bases between them. This CDR3 has 15 residues. This clonotype occurred many times. Its specificity is unknown. The material sequenced was lung tumor tissue, taken at surgery. V is TRBV4-2 and J is TRBJ2-4; no clear D. The source of this sequence is a male donor with early-stage non-small cell lung cancer. Written as DNA, the CDR3 is TGTGCCAGCAGCCAAGATGCGAGTGGGCAAAACATTCAGTACTTC. Its protein product is CASSQDASGQNIQYF.